This T cell receptor (beta chain) was recovered during a study of blood T cells in healthy people across ages. In terms of origin and age, donors were healthy Caucasian individuals from Russia aged 6 to 90. Germline V CDR1 and CDR2: KGHSH, LQKENI. The CDR3 extends over 17 amino acids. Trimming took off 5 bases at V and 0 bases at J, with 14 bases between the two ends. This clonotype occurred a few times. Primers used in a second PCR of about 7 to 12 cycles were a sample-barcoded 5' primer and a J-beta primer mix. Any given sample supplied a minimum of 3 million CDR3-containing paired-end reads. Using its own MiXCR run on the 5' RACE reads, TCRdb lists one record per CDR3 protein. This sample has 1.5 million to 2 million distinct CDR3 sequences, with roughly 30% found just once.

The sequence was collected from a woman younger than 45 in good health. The material sequenced was blood. The V and J genes are TRBV18 and TRBJ2-6; D is unclear. CDR3 DNA sequence: TGTGCCAGCTCAGAATACTGGCATGACTCTGGGGCCAACGTCCTGACTTTC. This sequence encodes CASSEYWHDSGANVLTF.